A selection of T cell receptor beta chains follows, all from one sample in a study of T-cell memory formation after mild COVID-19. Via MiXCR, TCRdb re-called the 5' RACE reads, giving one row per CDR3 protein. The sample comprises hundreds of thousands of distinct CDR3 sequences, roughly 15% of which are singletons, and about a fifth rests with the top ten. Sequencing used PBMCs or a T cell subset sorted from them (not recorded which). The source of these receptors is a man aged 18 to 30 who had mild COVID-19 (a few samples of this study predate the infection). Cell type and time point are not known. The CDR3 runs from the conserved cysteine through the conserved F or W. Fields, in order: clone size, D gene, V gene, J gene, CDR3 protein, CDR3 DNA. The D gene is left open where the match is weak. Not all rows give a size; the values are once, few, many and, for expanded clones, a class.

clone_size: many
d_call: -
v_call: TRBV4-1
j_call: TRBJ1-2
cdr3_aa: CASSQQGFGYGYTF
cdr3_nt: TGCGCCAGCAGCCAGCAGGGGTTCGGCTATGGCTACACCTTC

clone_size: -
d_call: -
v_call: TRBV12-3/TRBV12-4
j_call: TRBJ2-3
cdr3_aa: CASGIPSTDTQYF
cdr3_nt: TGTGCCAGCGGTATCCCTAGCACAGATACGCAGTATTTT

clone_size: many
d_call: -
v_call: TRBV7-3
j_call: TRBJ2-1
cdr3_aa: CASSREATGWGEQFF
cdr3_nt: TGTGCCAGCAGCAGGGAAGCTACCGGGTGGGGTGAGCAGTTCTTC

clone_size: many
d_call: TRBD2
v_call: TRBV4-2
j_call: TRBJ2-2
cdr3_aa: CASSRTGLAGGANTGELFF
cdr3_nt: TGTGCCAGCAGCCGAACCGGACTAGCGGGGGGTGCGAACACCGGGGAGCTGTTTTTT

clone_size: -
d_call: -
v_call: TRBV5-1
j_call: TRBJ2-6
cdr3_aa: CASSSLRTGREMSSGANVLTF
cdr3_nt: TGCGCCAGCAGCTCACTCCGAACCGGCAGAGAAATGTCTTCTGGGGCCAACGTCCTGACTTTC

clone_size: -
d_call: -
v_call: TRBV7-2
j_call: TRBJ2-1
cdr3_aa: CASSPSGRIYNEQFF
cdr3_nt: TGTGCCAGCAGCCCTAGTGGCAGAATATACAATGAGCAGTTCTTC

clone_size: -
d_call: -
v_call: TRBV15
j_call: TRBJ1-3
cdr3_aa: CATSRDRLRGNTIYF
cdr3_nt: TGTGCCACCAGCAGAGATAGGCTTCGGGGAAACACCATATATTTT

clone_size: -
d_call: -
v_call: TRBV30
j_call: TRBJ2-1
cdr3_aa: CAWGGVYNEQFF
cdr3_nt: TGTGCCTGGGGAGGGGTCTACAATGAGCAGTTCTTC

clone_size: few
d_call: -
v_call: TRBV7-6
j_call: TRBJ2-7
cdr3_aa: CASSPHMTGGDKQYF
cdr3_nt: TGTGCCAGCAGCCCCCATATGACAGGAGGGGACAAGCAGTACTTC

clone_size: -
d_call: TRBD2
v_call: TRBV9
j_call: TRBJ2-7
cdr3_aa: CASSVAASGYEQYF
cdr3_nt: TGTGCCAGCAGCGTAGCTGCTAGCGGGTACGAGCAGTACTTC

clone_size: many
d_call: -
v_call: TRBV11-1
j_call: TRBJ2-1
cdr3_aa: CASSSRSLGVYNEQFF
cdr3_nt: TGTGCCAGCAGCTCCCGGAGCCTCGGGGTCTACAATGAGCAGTTCTTC

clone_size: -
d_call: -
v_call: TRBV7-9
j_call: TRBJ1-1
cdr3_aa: CASSLAVGGPNTEAFF
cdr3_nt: TGTGCCAGCAGCTTAGCTGTGGGGGGACCAAACACTGAAGCTTTCTTT

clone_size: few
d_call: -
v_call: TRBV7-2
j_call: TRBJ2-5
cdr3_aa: CASSLLGQVQETQYF
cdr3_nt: TGTGCCAGCAGCTTGCTCGGGCAGGTACAAGAGACCCAGTACTTC

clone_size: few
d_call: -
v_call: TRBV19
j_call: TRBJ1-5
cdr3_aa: CASSGTVYSNQPQHF
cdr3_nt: TGTGCCAGTAGTGGAACCGTTTATAGCAATCAGCCCCAGCATTTT

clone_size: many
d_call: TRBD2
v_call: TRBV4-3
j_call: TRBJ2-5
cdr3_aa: CASSQLAGGLETQYF
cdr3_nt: TGCGCCAGCAGCCAACTAGCGGGGGGGCTGGAGACCCAGTACTTC

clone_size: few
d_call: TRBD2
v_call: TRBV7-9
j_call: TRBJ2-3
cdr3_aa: CASSPRLAWGTDTQYF
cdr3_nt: TGTGCCAGCAGCCCCAGACTAGCATGGGGTACAGATACGCAGTATTTT

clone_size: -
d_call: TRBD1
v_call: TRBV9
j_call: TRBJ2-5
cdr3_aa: CASSVDGQGYETQYF
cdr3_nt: TGTGCCAGCAGCGTAGACGGACAGGGATACGAGACCCAGTACTTC

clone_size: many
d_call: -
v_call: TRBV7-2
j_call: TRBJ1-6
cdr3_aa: CAVGAQYSPLHF
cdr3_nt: TGTGCCGTAGGGGCACAGTATTCACCCCTCCACTTT

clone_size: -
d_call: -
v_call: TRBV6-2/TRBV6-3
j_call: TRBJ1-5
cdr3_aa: CASSTSSSVSNQPQHF
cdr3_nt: -

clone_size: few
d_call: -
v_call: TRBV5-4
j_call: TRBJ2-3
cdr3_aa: CASNPGAGSTDTQYF
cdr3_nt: TGTGCCAGCAACCCGGGTGCCGGTAGCACAGATACGCAGTATTTT

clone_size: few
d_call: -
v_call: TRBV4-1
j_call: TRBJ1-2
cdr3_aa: CASSRERRGYGYTF
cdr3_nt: TGCGCCAGCAGCCGCGAAAGACGGGGCTATGGCTACACCTTC

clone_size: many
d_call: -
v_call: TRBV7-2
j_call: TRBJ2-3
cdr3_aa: CASSLLRDTQYF
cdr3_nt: TGTGCCAGCAGCTTACTAAGAGATACGCAGTATTTT

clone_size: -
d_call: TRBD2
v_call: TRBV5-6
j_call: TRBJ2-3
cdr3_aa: CASSEPGLETDTQYF
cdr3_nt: TGTGCCAGCAGCGAGCCGGGACTAGAGACAGATACGCAGTATTTT

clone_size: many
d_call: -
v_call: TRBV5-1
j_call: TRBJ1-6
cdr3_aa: CASSLGDYSPLHF
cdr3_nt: TGCGCCAGCAGCTTGGGAGATTATTCACCCCTCCACTTT

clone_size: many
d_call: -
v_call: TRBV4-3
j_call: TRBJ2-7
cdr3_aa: CASSPGIAAYEQYF
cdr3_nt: TGCGCCAGCAGTCCCGGGATAGCCGCCTACGAGCAGTACTTC

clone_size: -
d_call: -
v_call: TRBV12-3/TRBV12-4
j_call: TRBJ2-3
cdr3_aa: CASSLFGISTDTQYF
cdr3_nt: TGTGCCAGCAGTTTGTTCGGGATTAGCACAGATACGCAGTATTTT

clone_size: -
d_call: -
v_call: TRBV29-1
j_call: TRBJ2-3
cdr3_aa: CSVRRGSTDTQYF
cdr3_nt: TGCAGCGTTCGTAGGGGTAGCACAGATACGCAGTATTTT

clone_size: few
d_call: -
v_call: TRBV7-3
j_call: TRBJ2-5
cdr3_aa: CASSFAKEETQYF
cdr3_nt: TGTGCCAGCAGCTTTGCCAAAGAGGAGACCCAGTACTTC

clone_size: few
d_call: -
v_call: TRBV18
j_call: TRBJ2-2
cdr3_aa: CASSRDSRGELFF
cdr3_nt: TGTGCCAGCTCCCGTGACAGCCGTGGGGAGCTGTTTTTT

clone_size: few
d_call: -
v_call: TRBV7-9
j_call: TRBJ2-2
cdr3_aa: CASSLKRRNTGELFF
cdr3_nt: TGTGCCAGCAGCTTAAAACGCCGGAACACCGGGGAGCTGTTTTTT

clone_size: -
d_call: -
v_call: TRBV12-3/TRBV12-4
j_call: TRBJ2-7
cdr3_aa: CASRWGPIYEQYF
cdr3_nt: TGTGCCAGCAGGTGGGGGCCGATCTACGAGCAGTACTTC

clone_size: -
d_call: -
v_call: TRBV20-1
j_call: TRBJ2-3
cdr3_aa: CSARDTLWEPATAADTQYF
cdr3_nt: TGCAGTGCTAGAGACACCTTGTGGGAGCCGGCCACGGCTGCAGATACGCAGTATTTT

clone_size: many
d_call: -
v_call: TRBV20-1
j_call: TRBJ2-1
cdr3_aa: CSARKPLSLSYNEQFF
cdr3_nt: TGCAGTGCTAGGAAACCCCTTTCCCTTTCTTACAATGAGCAGTTCTTC

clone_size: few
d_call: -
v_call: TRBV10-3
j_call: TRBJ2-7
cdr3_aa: CAISELGDNRYEQYF
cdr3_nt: TGTGCCATCAGTGAGCTAGGGGACAACCGGTACGAGCAGTACTTC

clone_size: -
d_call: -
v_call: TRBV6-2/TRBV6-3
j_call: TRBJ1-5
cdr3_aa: CASGWGEPQHF
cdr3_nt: TGTGCCAGCGGGTGGGGGGAGCCCCAGCATTTT

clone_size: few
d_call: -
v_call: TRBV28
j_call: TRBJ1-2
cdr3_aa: CASSLFGYRDPYGYTF
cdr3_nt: TGTGCCAGCAGTTTGTTCGGATACAGGGACCCCTATGGCTACACCTTC

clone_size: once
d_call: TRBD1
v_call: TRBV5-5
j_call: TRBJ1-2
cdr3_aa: CASSLVAGGTYGYTF
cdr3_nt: TGTGCCAGCAGCTTGGTGGCAGGGGGCACCTATGGCTACACCTTC

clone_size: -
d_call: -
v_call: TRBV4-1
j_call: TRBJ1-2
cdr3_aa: CASSQISGEGGYTF
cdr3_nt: TGCGCCAGCAGCCAAATATCGGGGGAAGGTGGCTACACCTTC

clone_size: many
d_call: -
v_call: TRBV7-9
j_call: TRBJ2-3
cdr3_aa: CASSWFGKDTQYF
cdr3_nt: TGTGCCAGCAGCTGGTTCGGGAAAGATACGCAGTATTTT

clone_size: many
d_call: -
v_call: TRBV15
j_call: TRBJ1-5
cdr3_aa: CATSERGNQPQHF
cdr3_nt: TGTGCCACCAGCGAGAGGGGCAATCAGCCCCAGCATTTT

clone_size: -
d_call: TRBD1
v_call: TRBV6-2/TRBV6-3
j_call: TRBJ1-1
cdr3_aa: CATSVDRVGTEAFF
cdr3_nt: TGTGCCACCTCCGTTGACAGGGTGGGCACTGAAGCTTTCTTT

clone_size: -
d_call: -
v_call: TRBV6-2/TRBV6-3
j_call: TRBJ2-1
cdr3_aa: CASTPSAYNEQFF
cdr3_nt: TGTGCCAGCACTCCATCCGCCTACAATGAGCAGTTCTTC

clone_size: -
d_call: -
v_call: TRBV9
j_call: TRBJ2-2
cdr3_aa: CASSLGHDTGELFF
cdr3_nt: TGTGCCAGCAGCCTTGGACACGACACCGGGGAGCTGTTTTTT

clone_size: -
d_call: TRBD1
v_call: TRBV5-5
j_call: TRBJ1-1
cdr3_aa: CASSPRSGQGTEAFF
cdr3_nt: TGTGCCAGCAGCCCGAGGTCGGGACAGGGAACTGAAGCTTTCTTT

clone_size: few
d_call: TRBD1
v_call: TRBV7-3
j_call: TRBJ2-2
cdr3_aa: CASSSWTGGPGELFF
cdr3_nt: TGTGCCAGCAGCTCGTGGACAGGGGGGCCCGGGGAGCTGTTTTTT

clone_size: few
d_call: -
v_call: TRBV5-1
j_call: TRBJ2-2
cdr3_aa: CASSLVGDPSTGELFF
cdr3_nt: TGCGCCAGCAGCTTGGTTGGGGATCCCAGCACCGGGGAGCTGTTTTTT

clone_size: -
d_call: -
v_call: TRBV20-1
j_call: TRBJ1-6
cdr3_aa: CSARDPADSPLHF
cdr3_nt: TGCAGTGCTCGGGACCCAGCCGATTCACCCCTCCACTTT

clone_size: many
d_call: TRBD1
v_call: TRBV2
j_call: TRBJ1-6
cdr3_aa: CAGRTGGLSPLHF
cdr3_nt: TGTGCCGGACGGACAGGGGGTCTTTCACCCCTCCACTTT

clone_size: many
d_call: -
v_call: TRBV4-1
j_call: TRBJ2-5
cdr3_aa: CASSLRWLNQETQYF
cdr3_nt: TGCGCCAGCAGCCTACGGTGGCTGAACCAAGAGACCCAGTACTTC

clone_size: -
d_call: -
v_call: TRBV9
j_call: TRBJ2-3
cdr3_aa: CASNQRGATDTQYF
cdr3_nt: TGTGCCAGCAATCAGAGGGGAGCCACAGATACGCAGTATTTT

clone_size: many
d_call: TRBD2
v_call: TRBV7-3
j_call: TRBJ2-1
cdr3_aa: CASSLTFSGGDNEQFF
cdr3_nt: TGTGCCAGCAGCTTAACCTTTAGCGGGGGGGACAATGAGCAGTTCTTC

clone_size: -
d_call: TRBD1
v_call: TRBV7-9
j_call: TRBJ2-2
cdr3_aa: CASRQTGAGELFF
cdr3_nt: TGTGCCAGCAGGCAGACAGGGGCCGGGGAGCTGTTTTTT

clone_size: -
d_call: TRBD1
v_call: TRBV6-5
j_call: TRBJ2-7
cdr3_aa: CASISGGDRGPYEQYF
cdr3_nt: TGTGCCAGCATTTCCGGAGGGGACAGGGGTCCCTACGAGCAGTACTTC

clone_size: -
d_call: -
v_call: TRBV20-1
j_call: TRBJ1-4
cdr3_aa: CSARDVVGGEKLFF
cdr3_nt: TGCAGTGCTAGAGATGTGGTGGGTGGTGAAAAACTGTTTTTT

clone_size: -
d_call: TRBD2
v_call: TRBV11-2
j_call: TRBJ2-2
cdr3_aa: CASSFSGGETGELFF
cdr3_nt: TGTGCCAGCAGCTTTAGCGGGGGGGAGACCGGGGAGCTGTTTTTT

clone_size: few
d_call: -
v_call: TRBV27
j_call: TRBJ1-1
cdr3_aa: CASSGRGSEAFF
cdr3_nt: TGTGCCAGCTCCGGCAGGGGTAGTGAAGCTTTCTTT

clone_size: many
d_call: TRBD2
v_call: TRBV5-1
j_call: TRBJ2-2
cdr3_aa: CASMASGNTGELFF
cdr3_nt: TGCGCCAGCATGGCTAGCGGTAACACCGGGGAGCTGTTTTTT

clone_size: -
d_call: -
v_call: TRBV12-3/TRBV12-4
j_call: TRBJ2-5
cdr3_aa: CASSLSALQETQYF
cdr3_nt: TGTGCCAGCAGTTTATCGGCCCTTCAAGAGACCCAGTACTTC

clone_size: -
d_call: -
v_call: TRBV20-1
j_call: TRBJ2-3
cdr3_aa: CSARPRARSRADTQYF
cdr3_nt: TGCAGTGCTAGGCCACGGGCCCGAAGTCGCGCAGATACGCAGTATTTT